Listed below are T cell receptor beta chains from one sample, sequenced in a study of blood T cells in healthy people across ages. TCRdb reprocessed the 5' RACE reads via MiXCR and lists one record per CDR3 protein. The table records about 1.7 million distinct CDR3 sequences, roughly 27% of them present only once. Sample: blood. These TCRs come from a woman under 40 in good health. Both conserved end residues are part of each CDR3. A D gene is named only where the DNA matches it firmly. Clone size appears in some rows only: once, few, many, or a class for an expanded clone.

D: .; V: TRBV14; J: TRBJ2-7; size: few; DNA: TGTGCCAGCAGCCAAGATAGGGGGATCTACGAGCAGTACTTC; CDR3: CASSQDRGIYEQYF
D: .; V: TRBV6-5; J: TRBJ1-1; size: .; DNA: TGTGCCAGCAGTTACTCCGGGTTAGGGAACACTGAAGCTTTCTTT; CDR3: CASSYSGLGNTEAFF
D: TRBD2; V: TRBV6-2/TRBV6-3; J: TRBJ2-1; size: many; DNA: TGTGCCAGCAGCACCCCCACTAGCGGAAGCTCCTACAATGAGCAGTTCTTC; CDR3: CASSTPTSGSSYNEQFF
D: .; V: TRBV28; J: TRBJ1-4; size: few; DNA: TGTGCCAGCAGTTTACGGGGGGCAAGGGAAAAACTGTTTTTT; CDR3: CASSLRGAREKLFF
D: .; V: TRBV5-1; J: TRBJ2-7; size: many; DNA: TGCGCCAGCAGCTTGGAAGGAGCTAGCGAGTCCTACGAGCAGTACTTC; CDR3: CASSLEGASESYEQYF
D: .; V: TRBV10-1; J: TRBJ2-1; size: .; DNA: TGCGCCAGCAGGGAGTCGTGGAGGCCGTATGAGCAGTTCTTC; CDR3: CASRESWRPYEQFF
D: TRBD2; V: TRBV12-3/TRBV12-4; J: TRBJ2-1; size: .; DNA: TGTGCCAGCAGCAGACTAGCGGGAGACCGTGCGCAGTTCTTC; CDR3: CASSRLAGDRAQFF
D: TRBD1; V: TRBV18; J: TRBJ2-7; size: few; DNA: TGTGCCAGCTCACCACGAGCAGGGGGTATCCACGAGCAGTACTTC; CDR3: CASSPRAGGIHEQYF
D: .; V: TRBV3-1; J: TRBJ2-2; size: few; DNA: TGTGCCAGCAGCCAAGATCCGGGAGCCGGGGAGCTGTTTTTT; CDR3: CASSQDPGAGELFF
D: TRBD2; V: TRBV20-1; J: TRBJ2-3; size: .; DNA: TGCAGTGCTAGTCCCAGCGGGGGGTCCCTAAGCACAGATACGCAGTATTTT; CDR3: CSASPSGGSLSTDTQYF
D: .; V: TRBV3-1; J: TRBJ2-6; size: few; DNA: TGTGCCAGCAGCCAAGGGGGCGGCCCCTCTGGGGCCAACGTCCTGACTTTC; CDR3: CASSQGGGPSGANVLTF
D: TRBD1; V: TRBV12-3/TRBV12-4; J: TRBJ2-2; size: .; DNA: TGTGCCAGCACGGGACAGGGGAACACCGGGGAGCTGTTTTTT; CDR3: CASTGQGNTGELFF
D: .; V: TRBV7-2; J: TRBJ2-5; size: few; DNA: TGTGCCAGCAGCTTAACTAGGGGGGGGGCTCCAAAGACCCAGTACTTC; CDR3: CASSLTRGGAPKTQYF
D: .; V: TRBV20-1; J: TRBJ1-1; size: few; DNA: TGCAGTGCCACCCTCTTGGGCGCCACTGAAGCTTTCTTT; CDR3: CSATLLGATEAFF
D: .; V: TRBV12-3/TRBV12-4; J: TRBJ1-2; size: few; DNA: TGTGCCAGCAGTTTCGTCACCAACTATGGCTACACCTTC; CDR3: CASSFVTNYGYTF
D: TRBD2; V: TRBV20-1; J: TRBJ2-1; size: few; DNA: TGCAGTGCTATTGAGGGCGGGAGAGGGAGCAATGAGCAGTTCTTC; CDR3: CSAIEGGRGSNEQFF
D: TRBD1; V: TRBV7-9; J: TRBJ1-1; size: .; DNA: TGTGCCAGCAGCTTGGAGGGGGCAACCCCTGAAGCTTTCTTT; CDR3: CASSLEGATPEAFF
D: .; V: TRBV12-3/TRBV12-4; J: TRBJ1-4; size: few; DNA: TGTGCCAGCAACCAGGGATCGACTAATGAAAAACTGTTTTTT; CDR3: CASNQGSTNEKLFF
D: .; V: TRBV7-2; J: TRBJ2-7; size: many; DNA: TGTGCCAGCAGCCGTACTGGGCAAACCTACGAGCAGTACTTC; CDR3: CASSRTGQTYEQYF
D: .; V: TRBV7-2; J: TRBJ2-7; size: .; DNA: TGTGCCAGCAGCGACCCCTCGGGGGCTGCCTACGAGCAGTACTTC; CDR3: CASSDPSGAAYEQYF
D: .; V: TRBV7-9; J: TRBJ2-7; size: .; DNA: TGTGCCAGCAGCTTAGTTTCAGGCGGGCAGTACTTC; CDR3: CASSLVSGGQYF
D: .; V: TRBV28; J: TRBJ1-2; size: few; DNA: TGTGCCAGCAGTCTTCGACTACTGATGGGCTACACCTTC; CDR3: CASSLRLLMGYTF
D: .; V: TRBV7-2; J: TRBJ2-1; size: few; DNA: TGTGCCAGCAGCCCCGGGACTTCGGTGCAGTTCTTC; CDR3: CASSPGTSVQFF
D: TRBD2; V: TRBV12-5; J: TRBJ2-1; size: few; DNA: TGTGCTAGTGGTCGAGGACTAGCTGCGGATGAGCAGTTCTTC; CDR3: CASGRGLAADEQFF
D: TRBD2; V: TRBV11-2; J: TRBJ2-1; size: .; DNA: TGTGCCGGCAGCTCGGTCCCGGGACTAGCGGGGGGCACCTACAATGAGCAGTTCTTC; CDR3: CAGSSVPGLAGGTYNEQFF
D: TRBD1; V: TRBV20-1; J: TRBJ1-3; size: .; DNA: TGCAGTGCTAGAGATGGAGGGACAGGGGGATATGGAAACACCATATATTTT; CDR3: CSARDGGTGGYGNTIYF
D: .; V: TRBV7-9; J: TRBJ2-7; size: many; DNA: TGTGCCAGCAGTTTATCGGGTGATGAGCAGTACTTC; CDR3: CASSLSGDEQYF
D: .; V: TRBV4-1; J: TRBJ2-6; size: few; DNA: TGCGCCAGCAGCACCACAACCCGCGGCGGTGCTGGGGCCAACGTCCTGACTTTC; CDR3: CASSTTTRGGAGANVLTF
D: TRBD2; V: TRBV9; J: TRBJ2-4; size: .; DNA: TGTGCCAGCAGCGCTACTAGCGGGGGGTGGGGGGAGCAGTACTTC; CDR3: CASSATSGGWGEQYF
D: .; V: TRBV6-1; J: TRBJ2-1; size: many; DNA: TGTGCCAGCAGGCGGGACAGCATGGCTGGGGAGCAGTTCTTC; CDR3: CASRRDSMAGEQFF
D: .; V: TRBV6-2/TRBV6-3; J: TRBJ2-1; size: few; DNA: TGTGCCAGCTTGCCGGGAAGATCCTACAATGAGCAGTTCTTC; CDR3: CASLPGRSYNEQFF
D: .; V: TRBV28; J: TRBJ2-5; size: many; DNA: TGTGCCAGCAGCCAACTTACCGCGGGGAAAGAGACCCAGTACTTC; CDR3: CASSQLTAGKETQYF
D: .; V: TRBV7-9; J: TRBJ2-1; size: many; DNA: TGTGCCAGCAGCCCGGTAAATGAGCAGTTCTTC; CDR3: CASSPVNEQFF
D: TRBD2; V: TRBV5-1; J: TRBJ2-7; size: few; DNA: TGCGCCAGCAGCCGAGGGGCTGCGGGAGCAGCGGCCTACGAGCAGTACTTC; CDR3: CASSRGAAGAAAYEQYF
D: .; V: TRBV29-1; J: TRBJ1-1; size: few; DNA: TGCAGCGTTAACCGGGACCCCTCGAACACTGAAGCTTTCTTT; CDR3: CSVNRDPSNTEAFF
D: .; V: TRBV15; J: TRBJ1-2; size: few; DNA: TGTGCCACCAGCAGAGATCTAGGAGGGGACTATGGCTACACCTTC; CDR3: CATSRDLGGDYGYTF
D: .; V: TRBV25-1; J: TRBJ2-1; size: .; DNA: TGTGCCAGCAGGGACCTCGGAAAAGAGACCCAGTTCTTC; CDR3: CASRDLGKETQFF
D: TRBD1; V: TRBV5-1; J: TRBJ2-1; size: .; DNA: TGCGCCGGCAGCTTGGGTGAGGGGGCCGCCAACAATGAGCAGTTCTTC; CDR3: CAGSLGEGAANNEQFF
D: .; V: TRBV20-1; J: TRBJ2-5; size: many; DNA: TGCAGTGCTAGAGAGCTGACAGGACCAAGAACCCAGTACTTC; CDR3: CSARELTGPRTQYF
D: .; V: TRBV5-1; J: TRBJ2-1; size: .; DNA: TGCGCCAGCAGCTTGGATGCAGGGGCCTACAATGAGCAGTTCTTC; CDR3: CASSLDAGAYNEQFF
D: .; V: TRBV15; J: TRBJ1-4; size: .; DNA: TGTGCCACCAGCAGGCCCGGAGGGAATGCAAAACTGTTTTTT; CDR3: CATSRPGGNAKLFF
D: TRBD2; V: TRBV11-2; J: TRBJ2-5; size: .; DNA: TGTGCCAGCAACTATGGACTAGCGGGAGGGGGGGAGACCCAGTACTTC; CDR3: CASNYGLAGGGETQYF
D: .; V: TRBV27; J: TRBJ2-1; size: .; DNA: TGTGCCAGCAGTTTATTCGGCAGCCCGGGATCGGGCAATGAGCAGTTCTTC; CDR3: CASSLFGSPGSGNEQFF
D: .; V: TRBV5-1; J: TRBJ1-5; size: .; DNA: TGCGCCAGCAGCGCTGATGGGGGTCAGCCCCAGCATTTT; CDR3: CASSADGGQPQHF
D: .; V: TRBV7-2; J: TRBJ2-3; size: .; DNA: TGTGCCAGCAGTCCTCAGGGGTACTCCACAGATACGCAGTATTTT; CDR3: CASSPQGYSTDTQYF
D: .; V: TRBV12-5; J: TRBJ2-3; size: few; DNA: TGTGCTAGTGGCCGACCTCCAGATACGCAGTATTTT; CDR3: CASGRPPDTQYF
D: TRBD2; V: TRBV6-6; J: TRBJ2-5; size: few; DNA: TGTGCCAGCAGGGCTACTAGCGGGGGGGTACAAGAGACCCAGTACTTC; CDR3: CASRATSGGVQETQYF
D: TRBD2; V: TRBV7-3; J: TRBJ2-3; size: few; DNA: TGTGCCAGCAGCTTACTTGGGAGGACTAGGAGCACAGATACGCAGTATTTT; CDR3: CASSLLGRTRSTDTQYF
D: .; V: TRBV18; J: TRBJ2-1; size: few; DNA: TGTGCCAGCTCACTCCTGAAGGGAGTCGAGCAGTTCTTC; CDR3: CASSLLKGVEQFF
D: .; V: TRBV2; J: TRBJ2-7; size: many; DNA: TGTGCCAGCAGCCACCGGGAGCAACTCTACGAGCAGTACTTC; CDR3: CASSHREQLYEQYF
D: .; V: TRBV7-3; J: TRBJ2-1; size: .; DNA: TGTGCCAGCAGCCGGAAACCAGGGGATGAGCAGTTCTTC; CDR3: CASSRKPGDEQFF
D: .; V: TRBV6-1; J: TRBJ1-5; size: .; DNA: TGTGCCAGCAGTGAAGTAGGGGAGATACAGCCCCGGCATTTT; CDR3: CASSEVGEIQPRHF
D: .; V: TRBV29-1; J: TRBJ1-2; size: .; DNA: TGCAGCGCTTTGTCGGACACCAACTATGGCTACACCTTC; CDR3: CSALSDTNYGYTF
D: TRBD2; V: TRBV10-2; J: TRBJ2-3; size: .; DNA: TGCGTCAGCAGGAAAATTCTAGCGGCTAGCACAGATACGCAGTATTTT; CDR3: CVSRKILAASTDTQYF
D: .; V: TRBV5-1; J: TRBJ1-2; size: .; DNA: TGCGCCAGCAGCTGGGAAGGCTTGGGTGGCGGCTACACCTTC; CDR3: CASSWEGLGGGYTF